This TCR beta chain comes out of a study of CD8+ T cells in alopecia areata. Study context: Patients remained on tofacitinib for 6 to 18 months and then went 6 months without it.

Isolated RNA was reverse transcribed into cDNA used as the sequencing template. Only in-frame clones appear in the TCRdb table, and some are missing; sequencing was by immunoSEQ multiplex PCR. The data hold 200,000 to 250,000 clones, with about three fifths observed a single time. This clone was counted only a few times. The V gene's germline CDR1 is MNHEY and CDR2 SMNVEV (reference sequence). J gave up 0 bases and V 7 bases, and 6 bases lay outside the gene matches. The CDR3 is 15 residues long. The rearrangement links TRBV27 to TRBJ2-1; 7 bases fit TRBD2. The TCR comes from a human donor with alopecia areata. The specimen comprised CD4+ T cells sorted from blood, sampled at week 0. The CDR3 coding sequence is TGTGCCAGCAAAGGCTCTAGCGGCTCCTACAATGAGCAGTTCTTC. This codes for CASKGSSGSYNEQFF.